The 6 T cell receptor beta chains in this list originate from one sample, sequenced in a study of blood T cells in healthy people across ages. Together with a sample-barcoded 5' primer, a J-beta primer mix was included in a second PCR lasting about 6 to 11 cycles. TCRdb re-analysed the 5' RACE reads in MiXCR, keeping a single row per CDR3 protein. The repertoire includes approximately 760,000 distinct CDR3 sequences, roughly 25% of them detected once, and more than 7.5% sits in the top ten. A further study also used this sample, focusing on T cells of mothers and their children.

Sequenced: blood. Receptors originate from a boy aged 10-17 years in good health.

This clonotype appeared a few times. The chain uses TRBV20-1 and TRBJ1-1, with no clear D. This CDR3 spans 14 amino acids. V was trimmed by 2 bases and J by 4 bases, leaving 14 bases between them. Germline-derived CDR1 and CDR2 are DFQATT and SNEGSKA (reference sequence). CDR3 sequence (DNA): TGCAGTGCTAGACGGAGAGACGCGTTCACTGAAGCTTTCTTT. Translation gives CSARRRDAFTEAFF.

The chain joins TRBV2 to TRBJ2-4, with 8 bases lining up with TRBD2. The CDR3 loop spans 16 amino acids. J was trimmed by 0 bases and V by 7 bases; bases with no gene match: 8. Looked up from germline, CDR1 is SNHLY and CDR2 is FYNNEI. CDR3 protein: CASTREGSVAKNIQYF. DNA for the CDR3: TGTGCCAGCACTCGGGAGGGATCGGTAGCCAAAAACATTCAGTACTTC.

V gene TRBV29-1 combines with J gene TRBJ2-1; 8 nucleotides line up with TRBD2. Germline-derived CDR1 and CDR2 are SQVTM and ANQGSEA. The CDR3 contains 14 residues. Germline trimming cut 6 bases from V and 4 bases from J; bases unmatched to any gene: 8. The CDR3 loop reads CSVVPGGTYNEQFF. As DNA, the CDR3 is TGCAGCGTCGTTCCGGGAGGGACGTACAATGAGCAGTTCTTC.

The rearrangement joins TRBV11-2 to TRBJ2-5; 15 nucleotides match TRBD2. The J call may be wrong; the DNA end is better matched by TRBJ2-7. The CDR3 sequence is 17 residues long. Germline assignment: CDR1 SGHAT and CDR2 FQNNGV. The CDR3 DNA reads TGTGCCAGCAGCCTGGGACTAGCGGGGGGAAGTACCTACGAGCAGTACTTC. Translation gives CASSLGLAGGSTYEQYF.

The chain joins TRBV6-5 to TRBJ2-1; no firm D call. This CDR3 has 14 amino acids. Per the germline V gene, CDR1 is MNHEY and CDR2 is SVGAGI. V lost 4 bases and J 0 bases, leaving 7 bases between the germline ends. Here the CDR3 DNA reads TGTGCCAGCAGTTTACGACTCTCCTACAATGAGCAGTTCTTC. This sequence encodes CASSLRLSYNEQFF.

This chain joins TRBV9 and TRBJ2-1; TRBD2 aligns across 7 bases. This CDR3 spans 12 amino acids. The trim removed 4 bases at V and 9 bases at J, leaving 4 bases unmatched. Germline CDR1 SGDLS, CDR2 YYNGEE. The CDR3 DNA follows: TGTGCCAGCAGCCCAGGGACTATTGAGCAGTTCTTC. Amino acid sequence: CASSPGTIEQFF.